Given below is one T cell receptor (beta chain) in context. Its antigen is still unknown. Mismatch repair deficiency was confirmed in all patients, by PCR or immunohistochemistry. TCR sequencing covered a few patients who responded to pembrolizumab. This entry belongs to a study of PD-1 blockade in mismatch repair-deficient tumors. Study information: All were previously treated, progressing patients with eleven to twelve mismatch repair-deficient cancer types.

Repertoires were generated with immunoSEQ multiplex PCR, while TCRdb's copy carries only in-frame clones and drops some. The repertoire consists of some 110,000 clones, with over 60% occurring once and the leading ten covering 4.7%. Germline CDR1 is SGHNT and CDR2 is YENEEA. The CDR3 is made up of 15 amino acids. Trimming removed 5 bases from V and 6 bases from J, with 19 bases in between. Whole-study findings and limits: Tumor-resident clones, often absent from pretreatment blood, expanded after pembrolizumab and then contracted.

Sequenced material: peripheral blood, taken approximately 64 weeks after starting pembrolizumab. The TCR comes from an adult with mismatch repair-deficient cancer. The V and J genes are TRBV11-3 and TRBJ1-1, with a possible D match to TRBD1 (5 bases). This CDR3 reads CASSQAPGVGAEAFF. In DNA, the CDR3 is TGTGCCAGCAGCCAGGCACCGGGGGTCGGCGCTGAAGCTTTCTTT.